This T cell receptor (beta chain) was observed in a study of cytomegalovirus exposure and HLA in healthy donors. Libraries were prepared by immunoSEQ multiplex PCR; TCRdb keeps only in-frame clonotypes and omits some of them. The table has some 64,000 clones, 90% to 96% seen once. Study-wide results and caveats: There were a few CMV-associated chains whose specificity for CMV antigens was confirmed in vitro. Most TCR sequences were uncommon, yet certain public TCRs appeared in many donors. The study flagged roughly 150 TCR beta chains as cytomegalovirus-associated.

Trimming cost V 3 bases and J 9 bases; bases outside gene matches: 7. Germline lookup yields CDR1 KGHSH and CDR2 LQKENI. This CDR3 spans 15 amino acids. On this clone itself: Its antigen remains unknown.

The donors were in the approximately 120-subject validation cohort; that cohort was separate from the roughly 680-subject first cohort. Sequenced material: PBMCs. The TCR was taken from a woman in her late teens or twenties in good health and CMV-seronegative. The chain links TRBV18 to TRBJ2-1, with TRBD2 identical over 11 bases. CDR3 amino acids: CASSPGLAEGIEQFF. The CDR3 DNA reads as TGTGCCAGCTCACCGGGACTAGCGGAGGGGATTGAGCAGTTCTTC.